This TCR beta chain was sequenced during a study of blood T cells in healthy people across ages. Then a second PCR, running about 6 to 11 cycles, was carried out with a sample-barcoded 5' primer and a J-beta primer mix. Every cDNA was tagged by a template-switch adaptor with 12 random nucleotides. From the 5' RACE reads, TCRdb called clonotypes with MiXCR, one entry per CDR3 protein. The sample records around 790,000 distinct CDR3 sequences, under 45% being singletons. Every sample had a minimum of 7 million PBMCs isolated. Germline V gene lookup returns CDR1 SGHRS and CDR2 YFSETQ. The CDR3 has 14 amino acids. V lost 5 bases and J lost 4; bases outside the gene matches: 6.

The receptor was isolated from a man aged 55 to 70 in good health. This chain links TRBV5-1 with TRBJ2-5; 9 positions match TRBD1. The sample comprised blood. The DNA for the CDR3 is TGCGCCAGCAGTCCAGGGACAGGGTCAGAGACCCAGTACTTC. This sequence encodes CASSPGTGSETQYF.